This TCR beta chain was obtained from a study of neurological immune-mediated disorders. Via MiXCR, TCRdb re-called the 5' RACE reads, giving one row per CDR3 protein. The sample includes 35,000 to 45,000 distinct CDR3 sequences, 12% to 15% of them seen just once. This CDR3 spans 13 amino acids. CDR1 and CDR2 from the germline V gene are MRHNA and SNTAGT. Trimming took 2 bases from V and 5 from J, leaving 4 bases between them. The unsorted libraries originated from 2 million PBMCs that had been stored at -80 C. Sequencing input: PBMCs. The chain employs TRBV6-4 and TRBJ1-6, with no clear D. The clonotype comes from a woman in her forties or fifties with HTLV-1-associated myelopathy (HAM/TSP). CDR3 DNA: TGTGCCAGCAGTGACAGGGATAATTCACCCCTCCACTTT. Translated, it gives CASSDRDNSPLHF.